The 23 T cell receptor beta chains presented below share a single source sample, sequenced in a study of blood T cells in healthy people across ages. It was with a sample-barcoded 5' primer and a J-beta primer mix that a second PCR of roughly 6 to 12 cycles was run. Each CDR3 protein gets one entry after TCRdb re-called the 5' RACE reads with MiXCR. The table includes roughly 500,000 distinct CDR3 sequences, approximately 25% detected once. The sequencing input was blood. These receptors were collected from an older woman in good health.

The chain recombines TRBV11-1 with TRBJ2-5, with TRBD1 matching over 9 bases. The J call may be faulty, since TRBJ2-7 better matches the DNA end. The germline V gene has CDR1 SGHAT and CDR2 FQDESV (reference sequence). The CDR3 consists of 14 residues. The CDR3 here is CASSARDRDHEQYF. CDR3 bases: TGTGCCAGCAGCGCCAGGGACAGGGACCACGAGCAGTACTTC.

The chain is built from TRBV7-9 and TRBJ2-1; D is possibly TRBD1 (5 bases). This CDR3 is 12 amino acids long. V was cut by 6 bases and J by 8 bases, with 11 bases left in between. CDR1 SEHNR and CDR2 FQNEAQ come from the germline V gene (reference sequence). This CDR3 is CASSPGWDEQFF. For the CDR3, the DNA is TGTGCCAGCAGTCCAGGGTGGGATGAGCAGTTCTTC.

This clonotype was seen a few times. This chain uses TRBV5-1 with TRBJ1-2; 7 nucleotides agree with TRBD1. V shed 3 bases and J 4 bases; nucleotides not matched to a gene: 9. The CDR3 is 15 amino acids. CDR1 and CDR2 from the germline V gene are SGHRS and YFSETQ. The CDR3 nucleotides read TGCGCCAGCAGCTCCCGACAGGGACGCTCCTATGGCTACACCTTC. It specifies CASSSRQGRSYGYTF.

As DNA, the CDR3 is TGTGCCAGCAGGAACAGGATTGCAACTAATGAAAAACTGTTTTTT. Its translation: CASRNRIATNEKLFF. The V and J genes are TRBV7-2 and TRBJ1-4; D possibly corresponds to TRBD1 (5 bases). The CDR3 has 15 amino acids. Germline CDR1 SGHTA, CDR2 FQGNSA. Trimming cost V 6 bases and J 0 bases, with 11 bases left between them.

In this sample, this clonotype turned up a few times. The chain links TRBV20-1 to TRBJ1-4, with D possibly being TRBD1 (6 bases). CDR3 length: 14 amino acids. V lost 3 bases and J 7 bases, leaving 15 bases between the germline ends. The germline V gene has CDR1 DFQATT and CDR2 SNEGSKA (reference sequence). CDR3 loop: CSASEGGGGEKLFF. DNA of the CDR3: TGCAGTGCTAGTGAGGGGGGAGGGGGTGAAAAACTGTTTTTT.

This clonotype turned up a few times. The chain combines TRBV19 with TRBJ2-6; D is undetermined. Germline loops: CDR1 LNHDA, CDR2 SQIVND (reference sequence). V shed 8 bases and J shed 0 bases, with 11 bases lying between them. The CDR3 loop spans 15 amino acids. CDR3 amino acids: CASHPQSSGANVLTF. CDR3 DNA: TGTGCCAGTCACCCACAGAGCTCTGGGGCCAACGTCCTGACTTTC.

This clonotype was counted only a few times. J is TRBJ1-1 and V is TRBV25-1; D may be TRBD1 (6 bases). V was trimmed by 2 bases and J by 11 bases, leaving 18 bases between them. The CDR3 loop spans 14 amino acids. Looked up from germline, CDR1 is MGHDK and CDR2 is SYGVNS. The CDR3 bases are TGTGCCAGCAGTGAAAACAGGGACATTTCGGAGGCTTTCTTT. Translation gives CASSENRDISEAFF. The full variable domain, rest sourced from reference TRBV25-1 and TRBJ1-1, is EADIYQTPRYLVIGTGKKITLECSQTMGHDKMYWYQQDPGMELHLIHYSYGVNSTEKGDLSSESTVSRIRTEHFPLTLESARPSHTSQYLCASSENRDISEAFFGQGTRLTVV.

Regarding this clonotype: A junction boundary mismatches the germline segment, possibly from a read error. CDR3 DNA sequence: TGTGCCAGCAGCTTAGAGGTAGCGGGGCGAGGTACTGGAGCTTTCTTT. Its translation: CASSLEVAGRGTGAFF. The genes are TRBV7-9 and TRBJ1-1, with D possibly being TRBD1 (5 bases). In germline, CDR1 is SEHNR, CDR2 FQNEAQ (reference sequence). This CDR3 contains 16 residues. Based on the CDR3 plus reference TRBV7-9 and TRBJ1-1, the full variable domain is DTGVSQNPRHKITKRGQNVTFRCDPISEHNRLYWYRQTLGQGPEFLTYFQNEAQLEKSRLLSDRFSAERPKGSFSTLEIQRTEQGDSAMYLCASSLEVAGRGTGAFFGQGTRLTVV.

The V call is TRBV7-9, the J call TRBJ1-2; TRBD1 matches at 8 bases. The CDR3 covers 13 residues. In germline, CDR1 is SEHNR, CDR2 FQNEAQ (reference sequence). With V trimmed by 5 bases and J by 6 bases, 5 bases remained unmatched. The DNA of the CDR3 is TGTGCCAGCAGCCTTTGGACAGGGCATGGCTACACCTTC. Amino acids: CASSLWTGHGYTF.

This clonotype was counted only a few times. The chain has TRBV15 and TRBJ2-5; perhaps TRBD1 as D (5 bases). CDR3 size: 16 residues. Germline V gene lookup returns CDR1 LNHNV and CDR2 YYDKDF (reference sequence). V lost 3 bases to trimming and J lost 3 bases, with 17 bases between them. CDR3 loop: CATSRDRRGSKETQYF. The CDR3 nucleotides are TGTGCCACCAGCAGGGATCGAAGGGGAAGCAAAGAGACCCAGTACTTC.

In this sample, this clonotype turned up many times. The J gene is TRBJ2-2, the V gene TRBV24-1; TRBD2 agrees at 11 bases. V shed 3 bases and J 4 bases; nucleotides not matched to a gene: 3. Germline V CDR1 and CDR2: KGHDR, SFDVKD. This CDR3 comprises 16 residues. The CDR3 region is CATSDASGGTTGELFF. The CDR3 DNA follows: TGTGCCACCAGTGATGCTAGCGGGGGGACCACCGGGGAGCTGTTTTTT.

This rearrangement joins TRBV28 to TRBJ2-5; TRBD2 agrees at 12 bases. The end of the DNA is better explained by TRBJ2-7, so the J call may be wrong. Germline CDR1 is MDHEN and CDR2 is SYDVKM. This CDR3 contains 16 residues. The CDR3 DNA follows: TGTGCCAGCAGTTTAGGGGGACTAGCGGGTAAAAACGAGCAGTACTTC. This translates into CASSLGGLAGKNEQYF.

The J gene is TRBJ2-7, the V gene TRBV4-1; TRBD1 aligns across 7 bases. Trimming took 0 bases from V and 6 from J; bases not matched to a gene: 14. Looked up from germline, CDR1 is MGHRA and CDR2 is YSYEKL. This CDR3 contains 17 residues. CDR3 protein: CASSQEKGANKVGEQYF. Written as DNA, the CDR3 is TGCGCCAGCAGCCAAGAGAAGGGGGCGAACAAGGTAGGCGAGCAGTACTTC.

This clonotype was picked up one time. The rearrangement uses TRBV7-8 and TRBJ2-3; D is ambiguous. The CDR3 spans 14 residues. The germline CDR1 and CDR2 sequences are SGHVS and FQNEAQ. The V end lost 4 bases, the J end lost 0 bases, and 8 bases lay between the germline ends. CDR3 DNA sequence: TGTGCCAGCAGCTCCTCGTCTAGCACAGATACGCAGTATTTT. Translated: CASSSSSSTDTQYF.

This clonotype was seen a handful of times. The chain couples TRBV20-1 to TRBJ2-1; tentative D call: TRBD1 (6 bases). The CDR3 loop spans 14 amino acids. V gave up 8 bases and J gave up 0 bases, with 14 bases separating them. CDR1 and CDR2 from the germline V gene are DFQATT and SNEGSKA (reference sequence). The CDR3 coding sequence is TGCAGTCCCCAAGGACAGAGCTCCTACAATGAGCAGTTCTTC. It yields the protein CSPQGQSSYNEQFF.

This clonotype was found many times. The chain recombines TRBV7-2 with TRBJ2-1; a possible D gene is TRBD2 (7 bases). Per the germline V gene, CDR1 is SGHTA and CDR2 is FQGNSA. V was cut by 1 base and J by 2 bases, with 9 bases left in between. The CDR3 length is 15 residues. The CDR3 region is CASSLGGGPYNEQFF. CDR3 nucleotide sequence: TGTGCCAGCAGCTTAGGCGGGGGCCCCTACAATGAGCAGTTCTTC.

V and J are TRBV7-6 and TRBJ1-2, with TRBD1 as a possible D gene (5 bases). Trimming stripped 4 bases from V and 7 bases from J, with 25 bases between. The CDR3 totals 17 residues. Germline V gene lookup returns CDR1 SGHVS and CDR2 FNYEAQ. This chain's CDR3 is CASSSTPPDTNVGGYTF. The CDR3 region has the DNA TGTGCCAGCAGCTCAACTCCCCCGGACACCAACGTGGGTGGCTACACCTTC.

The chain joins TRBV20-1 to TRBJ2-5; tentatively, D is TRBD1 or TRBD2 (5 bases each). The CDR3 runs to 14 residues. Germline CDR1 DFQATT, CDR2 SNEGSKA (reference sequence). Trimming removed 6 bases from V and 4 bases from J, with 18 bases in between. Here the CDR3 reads CSAFPGPWGETQYF. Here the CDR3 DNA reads TGCAGTGCGTTCCCGGGACCTTGGGGAGAGACCCAGTACTTC.

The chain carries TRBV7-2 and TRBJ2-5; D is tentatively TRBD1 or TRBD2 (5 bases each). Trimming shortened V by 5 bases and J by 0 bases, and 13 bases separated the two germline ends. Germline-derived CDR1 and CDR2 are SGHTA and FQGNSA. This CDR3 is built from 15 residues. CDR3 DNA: TGTGCCAGCAGCCCGCAAGGGACGGACCAAGAGACCCAGTACTTC. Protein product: CASSPQGTDQETQYF. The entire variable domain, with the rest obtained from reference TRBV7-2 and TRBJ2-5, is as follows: GAGVSQSPSNKVTEKGKDVELRCDPISGHTALYWYRQSLGQGLEFLIYFQGNSAPDKSGLPSDRFSAERTGGSVSTLTIQRTQQEDSAVYLCASSPQGTDQETQYFGPGTRLLVL.

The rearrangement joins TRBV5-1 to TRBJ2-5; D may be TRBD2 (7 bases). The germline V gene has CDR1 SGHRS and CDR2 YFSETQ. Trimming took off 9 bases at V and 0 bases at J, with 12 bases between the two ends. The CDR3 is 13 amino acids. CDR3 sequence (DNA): TGCGCCACCGCGGGGGCACACCAAGAGACCCAGTACTTC. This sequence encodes CATAGAHQETQYF. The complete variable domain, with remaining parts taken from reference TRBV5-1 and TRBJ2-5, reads KAGVTQTPRYLIKTRGQQVTLSCSPISGHRSVSWYQQTPGQGLQFLFEYFSETQRNKGNFPGRFSGRQFSNSRSEMNVSTLELGDSALYLCATAGAHQETQYFGPGTRLLVL.

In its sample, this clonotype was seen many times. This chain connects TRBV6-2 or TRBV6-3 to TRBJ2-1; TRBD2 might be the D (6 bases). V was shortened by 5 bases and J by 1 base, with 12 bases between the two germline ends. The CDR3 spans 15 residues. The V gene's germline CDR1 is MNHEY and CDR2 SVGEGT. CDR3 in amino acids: CASSPPGLSYNEQFF. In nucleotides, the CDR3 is TGTGCCAGCAGTCCCCCTGGACTATCCTACAATGAGCAGTTCTTC.

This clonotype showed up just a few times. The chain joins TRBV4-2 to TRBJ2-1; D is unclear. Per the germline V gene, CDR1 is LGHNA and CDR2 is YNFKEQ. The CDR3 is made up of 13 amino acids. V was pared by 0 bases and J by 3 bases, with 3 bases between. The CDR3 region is CASSQDIYNEQFF. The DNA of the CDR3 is TGTGCCAGCAGCCAAGATATCTACAATGAGCAGTTCTTC.

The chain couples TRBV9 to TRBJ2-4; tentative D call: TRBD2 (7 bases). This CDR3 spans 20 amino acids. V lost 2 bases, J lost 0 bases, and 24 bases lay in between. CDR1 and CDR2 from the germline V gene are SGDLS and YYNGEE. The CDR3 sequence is CASSVNRDGTKHIAKNIQYF. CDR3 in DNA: TGTGCCAGCAGCGTTAACAGGGATGGGACTAAACACATAGCCAAAAACATTCAGTACTTC.